This TCR beta chain was found in a study of T-cell reconstitution after alpha-beta-depleted transplantation in children. As to this clonotype: Its antigen is still unknown.

It was with unique molecular identifiers that the TCRbeta library was prepared. TCRdb reanalysed the PCR reads using MiXCR and keeps one entry per CDR3 protein. Of some 440,000 distinct CDR3 sequences listed, around 15% are singletons. V was clipped by 1 base and J by 1 base, with 10 bases between them. CDR1 and CDR2 (germline): SGHTA, FQGNSA. This CDR3 contains 15 residues. Study-level points and caveats: Reportedly, alpha-beta T cells present about two months post-transplant originated from several hundred expanded clones of graft origin. After transplant, high TCRbeta diversity at day 60 in some patients arose from surviving recipient T cells and thymic progenitors. T-cell numbers and diversity one year post-transplant derived largely from freshly generated T cells.

V is TRBV7-2 and J is TRBJ1-1; D ambiguous. This TCR was recovered from a boy under two years old who had a stem cell transplant for Wiskott-Aldrich syndrome, so the T cells may come from the graft donor. The material was PBMCs, mostly from graft donor cells, obtained 360 days after TCRalphabeta/CD19-depleted stem cell transplant. The CDR3 region is CASSLGPWRNTEAFF. CDR3 in DNA: TGTGCCAGCAGCTTAGGGCCCTGGAGGAACACTGAAGCTTTCTTT.